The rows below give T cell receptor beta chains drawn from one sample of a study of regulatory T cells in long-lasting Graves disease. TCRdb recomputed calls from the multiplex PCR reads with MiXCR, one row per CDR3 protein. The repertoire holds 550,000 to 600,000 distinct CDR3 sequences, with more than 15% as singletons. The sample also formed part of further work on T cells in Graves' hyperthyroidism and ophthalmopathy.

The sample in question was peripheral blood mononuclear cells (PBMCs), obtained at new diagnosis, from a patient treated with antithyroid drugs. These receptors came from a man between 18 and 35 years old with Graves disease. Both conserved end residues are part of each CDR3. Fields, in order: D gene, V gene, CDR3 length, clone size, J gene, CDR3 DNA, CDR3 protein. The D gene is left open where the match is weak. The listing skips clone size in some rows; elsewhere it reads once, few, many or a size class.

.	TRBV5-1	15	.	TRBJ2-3	TGCGCCAGCAATCCCACGGCTGGGGGCACAGATACGCAGTATTTT	CASNPTAGGTDTQYF
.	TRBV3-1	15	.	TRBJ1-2	TGTGCCAGCAGCCACCAAGCTGAACTGAACTATGGCTACACCTTC	CASSHQAELNYGYTF
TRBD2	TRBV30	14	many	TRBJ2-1	TGTGCCTGGTGTTGGGCGGGAGCCTACAATGAGCAGTTCTTC	CAWCWAGAYNEQFF
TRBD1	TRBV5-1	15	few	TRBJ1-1	TGCGCCAGCAGCTTGGGGACAGGGCAGGCCACTGAAGCTTTCTTT	CASSLGTGQATEAFF
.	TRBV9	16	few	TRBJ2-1	TGTGCCAGCAGCGTAGCACGTTCAGGGGTGTACAATGAGCAGTTCTTC	CASSVARSGVYNEQFF
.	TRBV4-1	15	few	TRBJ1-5	TGCGCCAGCAGATCTTGGTCGGGGGGGAATCAGCCCCAGCATTTT	CASRSWSGGNQPQHF
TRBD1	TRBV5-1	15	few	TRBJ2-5	TGCGCCAGCAGCGGGGGACAGGGCCCCCAAGAGACCCAGTACTTC	CASSGGQGPQETQYF
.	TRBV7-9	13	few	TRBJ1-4	TGTGCCAGCAGCTCCCCGACGGAGGAAAAACTGTTTTTT	CASSSPTEEKLFF
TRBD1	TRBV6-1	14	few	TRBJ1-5	TGTGCCAGCAGCGCCGGGACAGATCATCAGCCCCAGCATTTT	CASSAGTDHQPQHF
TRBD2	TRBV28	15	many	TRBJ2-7	TGTGCCAGCAGTGCCCCCCCGGGACTAGTGTACGAGCAGTACTTC	CASSAPPGLVYEQYF
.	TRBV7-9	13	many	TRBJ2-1	TGTGCCAGCAGCTTAGCGGGGGGGGCTGAGCAGTTCTTC	CASSLAGGAEQFF
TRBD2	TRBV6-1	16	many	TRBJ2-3	TGTGCCAGCAGTCTGCGGGGGTCGGGAGGTGCAGATACGCAGTATTTT	CASSLRGSGGADTQYF
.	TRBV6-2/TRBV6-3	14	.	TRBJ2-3	TGTGCCAGCACCCGCTCGGTACCTGCAGATACGCAGTATTTT	CASTRSVPADTQYF
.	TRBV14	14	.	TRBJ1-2	TGTGCCAGCAGCCAGGGGGCCGGATTGAATGGCTACACCTTC	CASSQGAGLNGYTF
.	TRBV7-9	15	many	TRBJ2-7	TGTGCCAGCAGCTTATTGGCTTGGGGTACCTACGAGCAGTACTTC	CASSLLAWGTYEQYF
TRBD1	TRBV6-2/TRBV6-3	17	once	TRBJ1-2	TGTGCCAGCAGTAAAGTCTCGGGGACAGGGGGTAGCTATGGCTACACCTTC	CASSKVSGTGGSYGYTF
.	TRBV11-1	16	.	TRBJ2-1	TGTGCCAGCAGCTCACAGCCGGGACTCCTATACAATGAGCAGTTCTTC	CASSSQPGLLYNEQFF
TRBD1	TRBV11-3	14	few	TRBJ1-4	TGTGCCAGCAGCCGGGACAGTTCACGAGAAAAACTGTTTTTT	CASSRDSSREKLFF
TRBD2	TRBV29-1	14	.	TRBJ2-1	TGCAGCGCCAGAGGACTAGCGGGAGACGATGAGCAGTTCTTC	CSARGLAGDDEQFF
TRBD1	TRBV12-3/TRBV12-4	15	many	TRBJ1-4	TGTGCCAGCAGACCTGGGACAGTTGATAATGAAAAACTGTTTTTT	CASRPGTVDNEKLFF
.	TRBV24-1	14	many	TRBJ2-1	TGTGCCACCAGTTTAGATGGGTCCTACAATGAGCAGTTCTTC	CATSLDGSYNEQFF
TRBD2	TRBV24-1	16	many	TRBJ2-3	TGTGCCACCAGTGACCCCGTGCGGGAGCCCCCAGATACGCAGTATTTT	CATSDPVREPPDTQYF
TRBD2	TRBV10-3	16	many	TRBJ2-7	TGTGCCATCAGTGAGACGGGACTAGCGGGAGGCTACGAGCAGTACTTC	CAISETGLAGGYEQYF
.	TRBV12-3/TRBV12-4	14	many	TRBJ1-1	TGTGCCAGCAGCCATAGTCCCGGGATGGCTGAAGCTTTCTTT	CASSHSPGMAEAFF
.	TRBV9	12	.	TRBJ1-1	TGTGCCAGCAGCCCGGGGGACACTGAAGCTTTCTTT	CASSPGDTEAFF
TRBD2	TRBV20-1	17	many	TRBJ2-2	TGCAGTGCTACCGGACTAGCGGGAGGGCCTTACACCGGGGAGCTGTTTTTT	CSATGLAGGPYTGELFF
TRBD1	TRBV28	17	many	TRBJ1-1	TGTGCCAGCAGTTTAAGCAGGGGGCGCGCCCGGGGCACTGAAGCTTTCTTT	CASSLSRGRARGTEAFF
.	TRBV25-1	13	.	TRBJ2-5	TGTGCCAGCAGTGAATCAGGGCTGGAGACCCAGTACTTC	CASSESGLETQYF
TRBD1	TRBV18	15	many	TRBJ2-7	TGTGCCAGCTCACGCAATGGACAGGGGACCTACGAGCAGTACTTC	CASSRNGQGTYEQYF
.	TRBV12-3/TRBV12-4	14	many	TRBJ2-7	TGTGCCAGCAGTCCCAATGGAGGGGTACACGAGCAGTACTTC	CASSPNGGVHEQYF
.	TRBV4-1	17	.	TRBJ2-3	TGCGCCAGCAGCCCAAGACCTGGTACCCTCGGCACAGATACGCAGTATTTT	CASSPRPGTLGTDTQYF
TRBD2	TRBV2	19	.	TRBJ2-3	TGTGCCAGCACAGGGAAGGGGACTAGCGGGAGGGCCCTCGGAGATACGCAGTATTTT	CASTGKGTSGRALGDTQYF
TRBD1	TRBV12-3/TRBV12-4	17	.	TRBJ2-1	TGTGCCAGCCAAATACGCCTCGGGACAGGGGTTACGTTTGAGCAGTTCTTC	CASQIRLGTGVTFEQFF
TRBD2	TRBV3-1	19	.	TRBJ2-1	TGTGCCAGCAGCCCCCTTTTCGGGACTAGCGGGGGAACAGACAATGAGCAGTTCTTC	CASSPLFGTSGGTDNEQFF
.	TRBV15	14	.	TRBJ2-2	TGTGCCACCAGCAGAGACAGAGACACCGGGGAGCTGTTTTTT	CATSRDRDTGELFF
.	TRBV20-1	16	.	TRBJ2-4	TGCAGTGCTAGAGTTCGGCCAGGGAATGAGCACCCGATAGGGCTCTTC	CSARVRPGNEHPIGLF
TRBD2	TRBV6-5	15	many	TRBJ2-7	TGTGCCAGCAGTTACTCGGCGGGGGTTACCTACGAGCAGTACTTC	CASSYSAGVTYEQYF
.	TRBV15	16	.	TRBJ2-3	TGTGCCACCAAAAGACTCCGGGACACGACCACAGATACGCAGTATTTT	CATKRLRDTTTDTQYF
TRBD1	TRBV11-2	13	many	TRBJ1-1	TGTGCCAGCAGAAGACAGGGCGACACTGAAGCTTTCTTT	CASRRQGDTEAFF
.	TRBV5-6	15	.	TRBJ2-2	TGTGCCAGCAGCCCCGGCGAGTGGGACACCGGGGAGCTGTTTTTT	CASSPGEWDTGELFF
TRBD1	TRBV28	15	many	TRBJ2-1	TGTGCCAGCAGCGACCCCGGACAGGGGAGGAATGAGCAGTTCTTC	CASSDPGQGRNEQFF